The source of this T cell receptor beta chain is a study of blood T cell repertoires in COVID-19. Study at large: Samples representing acute and convalescent COVID-19 were sourced from the United States, Italy and Spain.

Source study methods: From reference gene primer amplification, estimates of nucleated cell counts were derived. The assay was immunoSEQ multiplex PCR, and TCRdb's table has in-frame clones only and misses some. V, J and clone size reflect that table, while D and trimming were determined from the DNA. The sample shows nearly 400,000 clones, roughly 89% of them seen only once. The germline CDR1 and CDR2 sequences are SGHTA and FQGNSA. With V trimmed by 1 base and J by 5 bases, 6 bases remained unmatched. CDR3 length: 15 amino acids. Cohort assignment relied on participant-reported clinical history. V and J are TRBV7-2 and TRBJ1-2; 8 positions match TRBD1. The source of this sequence is a woman aged 30 to 39 who had recovered from COVID-19. Input material: PBMCs or T cells enriched from blood (not recorded which). The CDR3 coding sequence is TGTGCCAGCAGCTTAGGTCCCCAGGGGGCATATGGCTACACCTTC. This encodes CASSLGPQGAYGYTF.